The 6 T cell receptor beta chains below were found in one sample sequenced in a study of Ad26.COV2.S vaccination and SARS-CoV-2 variants. Data came from immunoSEQ multiplex PCR; TCRdb stores just in-frame clones and leaves some out. The sample records some 480,000 clones, around 90% being singletons. The treatment was: roughly 20 received Ad26.COV2.S at low or high dose, single or two shots; 5 received placebo; per-sample allocation not given. Samples were taken on day 63 after the first vaccine or placebo injection. The specimen comprised peripheral blood, sampled in a trial of Ad26.COV2.S vaccine versus placebo. These TCRs come from a person between 18 and 60 years old who received the Ad26.COV2.S COVID-19 vaccine or a placebo.

This chain links TRBV6-2 or TRBV6-3 with TRBJ2-4; no reliable D call. With 4 bases removed from V and 0 bases from J, the gap between germline ends came to 10 bases. The V gene's germline CDR1 is MNHEY and CDR2 SVGEGT. There are 15 residues in the CDR3. CDR3 DNA: TGTGCCAGCAGTTTCCGTAGCTTAGCCAAAAACATTCAGTACTTC. This translates into CASSFRSLAKNIQYF.

The rearrangement uses TRBV7-2 and TRBJ2-7; D ambiguous. The V end was cut by 4 bases, the J end by 1 base, with 5 bases between. Germline V gives CDR1 SGHTA, CDR2 FQGNSA. CDR3 length: 12 amino acids. The CDR3 is CASSYSSYEQYF. CDR3 nucleotides: TGTGCCAGCAGCTACAGTTCCTACGAGCAGTACTTC.

The chain employs TRBV28 and TRBJ2-2; possibly TRBD1 or TRBD2 for D (6 bases each). The CDR3 is made up of 15 amino acids. Germline V gene lookup returns CDR1 MDHEN and CDR2 SYDVKM. V lost 6 bases and J lost 4, with 15 bases in between. CDR3 region: CASSNTGTGTGELFF. CDR3 DNA sequence: TGTGCCAGCAGCAATACAGGGACTGGCACCGGGGAGCTGTTTTTT. The full variable domain, its missing parts supplied by reference TRBV28 and TRBJ2-2, is DVKVTQSSRYLVKRTGEKVFLECVQDMDHENMFWYRQDPGLGLRLIYFSYDVKMKEKGDIPEGYSVSREKKERFSLILESASTNQTSMYLCASSNTGTGTGELFFGEGSRLTVL.

A single count supports this clone. Other DNA sequences from this sample encode an identical CDR3 as well. V and J are TRBV9 and TRBJ1-1; D unresolved. CDR1 is SGDLS, CDR2 YYNGEE, per germline. The CDR3 covers 14 residues. V was clipped by 0 bases and J by 1 base, with 7 bases between them. In DNA form, the CDR3 reads TGTGCCAGCAGCGTAGCAAGCGGGAACACTGAAGCTTTCTTT. This gives the protein CASSVASGNTEAFF.

This clone has more than one count but fewer than ten. The rearrangement links TRBV19 to TRBJ1-2, with TRBD1 matching 8 bases. The V and J ends lost 10 bases and 4 bases, in that order; junction bases with no gene match: 14. This CDR3 has 15 residues. Germline CDR1 is LNHDA and CDR2 is SQIVND (reference sequence). The CDR3 DNA sequence: TGTGCCACCTCCCGACATGACAGGGGAGGCTATGGCTACACCTTC. Translation: CATSRHDRGGYGYTF.

V gene TRBV19 combines with J gene TRBJ2-7; perhaps TRBD1 as D (5 bases). The CDR3 is 14 amino acids. V lost 5 bases to trimming and J lost 0 bases, with 11 bases between them. The germline V gene encodes CDR1 LNHDA and CDR2 SQIVND (reference sequence). CDR3: CASSVGLNSYEQYF. The CDR3 nucleotides read TGTGCCAGTAGTGTGGGGCTAAACTCCTACGAGCAGTACTTC. The full variable domain, in which reference TRBV19 and TRBJ2-7 provide the parts outside the CDR3, is DGGITQSPKYLFRKEGQNVTLSCEQNLNHDAMYWYRQDPGQGLRLIYYSQIVNDFQKGDIAEGYSVSREKKESFPLTVTSAQKNPTAFYLCASSVGLNSYEQYFGPGTRLTVT.